This T cell receptor beta chain emerged from a study of blood T cell repertoires in COVID-19 (dated by TCRdb to the early 2020s). Study-level background: The collaborator samples originated in the United States, Italy and Spain and spanned the acute and convalescent phases of COVID-19. The samples were drawn from the first 160 participants of the ongoing ImmuneRACE study and from roughly 1,300 subjects provided by 6 global collaborators. The material from the prospective study consisted of cDNA or gDNA derived from T cells, B-cell-depleted T cells, or PBMCs. Where available, HLA class I and class II types were obtained from metadata supplied by the sample provider rather than from assay-based typing. Sample metadata almost always included a de-identified subject ID, COVID-19 status, age in years and sex. The dataset comprised deeply sampled blood TCRbeta repertoires from subjects exposed to, actively infected with, or recovered from COVID-19. The repertoires were made available in a free public database intended to serve as a resource for research on the immune response to SARS-CoV-2.

Broader findings and caveats from the paper: Clinical and demographic metadata were provided uncurated, with the amount varying by source and participant.

Trimming at the junction amounts to 0 bases on V and 0 bases on J, and the germline ends lie 12 bases apart. The CDR3 starts with the cysteine, ends with the phenylalanine, and has 17 residues. CDR3 DNA only is kept here, 51 bases in frame from base 1. Based on the germline V gene, the CDR1 and CDR2 sequences are SGHAT and FQNNGV. This clone has a handful of counts. The antigen it binds to is not known. No base qualities exist here, and no much larger clone lies one base off it. A second Seattle source provided samples from volunteer blood donors who had recovered from COVID-19. Collaborating institutions collected whole blood in K2EDTA tubes following their own protocols. For TCRbeta analysis, collaborators shipped samples in one of three forms: frozen whole blood, isolated PBMCs, or DNA extracted from either of those sample types. TCRbeta CDR3 regions were amplified from genomic DNA using the immunoSEQ Assay, a bias-controlled multiplex PCR. The authors' pipeline ran thus. Nucleated cell counts per sample were estimated from amplification of reference gene primers within the assay. Sequence reads were collapsed and filtered to measure the absolute abundance of every unique TCRbeta CDR3 rearrangement. For each sample, productive Simpson clonality was calculated by taking the square root of Simpson's diversity index across productive rearrangements. TCRdb re-hosts the immuneACCESS table, in-frame sequences only. Its copies lack some clones; in the studies checked, an unresolved V gene accounts for under half of them, and the cause for the rest is not known. The V and J calls and clone size were taken over from that table, and D and trimming were inferred from the DNA. The sample table shows about 350,000 clones, and about 90% are seen once. The top ten clones comprise roughly 3.5% of the sample.

The chain is assembled from TRBV11-2 and TRBJ1-5; TRBD1 could be the D gene, as 6 bases match. The sequenced sample was peripheral blood. The sequence derives from a woman aged 18-29 years who had recovered from COVID-19. The nucleotides are TGTGCCAGCAGCTTAGATTGGGACACCTCTAGCAATCAGCCCCAGCATTTT. Translated, this gives CASSLDWDTSSNQPQHF.